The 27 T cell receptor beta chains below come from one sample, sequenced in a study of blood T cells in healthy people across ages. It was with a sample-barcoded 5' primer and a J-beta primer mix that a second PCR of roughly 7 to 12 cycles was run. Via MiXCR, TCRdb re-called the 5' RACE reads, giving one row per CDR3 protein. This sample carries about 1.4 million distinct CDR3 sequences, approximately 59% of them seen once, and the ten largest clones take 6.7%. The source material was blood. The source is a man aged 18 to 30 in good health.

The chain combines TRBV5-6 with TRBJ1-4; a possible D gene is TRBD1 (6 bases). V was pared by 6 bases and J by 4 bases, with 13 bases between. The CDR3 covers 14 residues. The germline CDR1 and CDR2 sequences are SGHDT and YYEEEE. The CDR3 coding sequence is TGTGCCAGCACCCCAAAGGGGGGTAATGAAAAACTGTTTTTT. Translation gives CASTPKGGNEKLFF.

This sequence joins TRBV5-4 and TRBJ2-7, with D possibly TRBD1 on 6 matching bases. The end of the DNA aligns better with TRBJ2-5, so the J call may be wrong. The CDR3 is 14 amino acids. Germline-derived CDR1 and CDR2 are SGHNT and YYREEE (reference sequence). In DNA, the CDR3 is TGTGCCAGCAGCTTGGACAGGGTCGGTGGGACCCAGTACTTC. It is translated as CASSLDRVGGTQYF.

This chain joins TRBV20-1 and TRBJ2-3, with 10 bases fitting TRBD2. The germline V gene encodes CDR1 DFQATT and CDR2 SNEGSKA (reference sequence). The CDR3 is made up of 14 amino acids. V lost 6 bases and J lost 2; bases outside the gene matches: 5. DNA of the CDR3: TGCAGTGCAACCGGGACTAGCGACACAGATACGCAGTATTTT. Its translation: CSATGTSDTDTQYF.

The CDR3 DNA sequence: TGTGCCAGCACACGGCCAACGAACACCGGGGAGCTGTTTTTT. Translating gives CASTRPTNTGELFF. This chain links TRBV12-3 or TRBV12-4 with TRBJ2-2; D not certain. The V and J ends lost 7 bases and 0 bases respectively, with 9 bases between them. This CDR3 spans 14 amino acids.

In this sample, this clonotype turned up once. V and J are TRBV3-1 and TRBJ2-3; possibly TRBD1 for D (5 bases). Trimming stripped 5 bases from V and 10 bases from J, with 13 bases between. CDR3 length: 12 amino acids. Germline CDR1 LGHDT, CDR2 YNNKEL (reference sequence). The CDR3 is CASSAPRASQYF. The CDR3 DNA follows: TGTGCCAGCAGCGCACCCAGGGCTTCGCAGTATTTT.

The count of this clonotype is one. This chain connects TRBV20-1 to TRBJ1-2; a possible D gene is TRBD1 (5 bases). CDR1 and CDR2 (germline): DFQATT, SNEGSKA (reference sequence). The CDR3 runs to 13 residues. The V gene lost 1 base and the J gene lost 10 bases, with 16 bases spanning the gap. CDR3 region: CSARATADGDYTF. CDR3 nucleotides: TGCAGTGCTAGAGCGACAGCAGATGGGGACTACACCTTC.

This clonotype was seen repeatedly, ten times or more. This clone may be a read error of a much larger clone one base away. The CDR3 DNA follows: TGCGCCAGCAGCCAAGCCAGCGGGGCCTACAATGAGCAGTACTTC. Translating it yields CASSQASGAYNEQYF. The chain employs TRBV4-1 and TRBJ2-1, with 7 bases that match TRBD2. The J call may be wrong; the DNA end is better matched by TRBJ2-7. The CDR3 runs 15 residues. CDR1 and CDR2 from the germline V gene are MGHRA and YSYEKL.

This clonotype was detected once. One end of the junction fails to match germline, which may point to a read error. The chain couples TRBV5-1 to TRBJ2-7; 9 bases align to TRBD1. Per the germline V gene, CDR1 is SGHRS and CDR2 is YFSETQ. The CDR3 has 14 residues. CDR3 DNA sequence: TGCGCCAGCTCGGTGGAGGACAGGGGCTACGAGCAGTGCTTC. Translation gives CASSVEDRGYEQCF.

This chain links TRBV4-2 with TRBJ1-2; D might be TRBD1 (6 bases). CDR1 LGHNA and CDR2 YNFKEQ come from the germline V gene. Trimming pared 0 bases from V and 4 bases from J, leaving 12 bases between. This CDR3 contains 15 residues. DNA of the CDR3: TGTGCCAGCAGCCAAGATCGTAGGACAGCCTATGGCTACACCTTC. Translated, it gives CASSQDRRTAYGYTF.

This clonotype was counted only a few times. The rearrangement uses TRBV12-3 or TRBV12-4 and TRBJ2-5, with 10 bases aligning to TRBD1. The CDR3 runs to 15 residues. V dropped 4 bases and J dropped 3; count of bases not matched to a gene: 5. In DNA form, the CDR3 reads TGTGCCAGCAGTTCCAGGACAGGGGGTAAAGAGACCCAGTACTTC. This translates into CASSSRTGGKETQYF.

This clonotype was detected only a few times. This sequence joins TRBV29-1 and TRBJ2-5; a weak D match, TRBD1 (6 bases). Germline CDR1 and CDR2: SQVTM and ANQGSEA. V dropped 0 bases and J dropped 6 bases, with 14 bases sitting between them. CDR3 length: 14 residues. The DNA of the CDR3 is TGCAGCGTTGAAGATCAGTGGGGGCTAAAGACCCAGTACTTC. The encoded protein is CSVEDQWGLKTQYF.

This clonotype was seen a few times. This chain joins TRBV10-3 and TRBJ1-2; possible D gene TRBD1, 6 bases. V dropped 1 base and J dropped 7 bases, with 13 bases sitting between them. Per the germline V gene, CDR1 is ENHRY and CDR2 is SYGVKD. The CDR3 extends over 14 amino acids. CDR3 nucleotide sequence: TGTGCCATCAGTGAGTTGGGGGCGGAAAGTGGCTACACCTTC. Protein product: CAISELGAESGYTF.

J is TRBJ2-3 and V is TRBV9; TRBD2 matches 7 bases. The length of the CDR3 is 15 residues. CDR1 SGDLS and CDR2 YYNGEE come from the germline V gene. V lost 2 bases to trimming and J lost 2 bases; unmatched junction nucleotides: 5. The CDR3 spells CASSVGLHSTDTQYF. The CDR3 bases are TGTGCCAGCAGCGTGGGACTACACTCCACAGATACGCAGTATTTT.

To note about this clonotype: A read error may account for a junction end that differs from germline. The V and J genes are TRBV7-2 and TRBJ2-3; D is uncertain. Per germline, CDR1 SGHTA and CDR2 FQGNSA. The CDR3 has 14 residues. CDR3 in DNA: TGTGCCAACAGCTTATCCCCACTTACAGATACGCAGTATTTT. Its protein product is CANSLSPLTDTQYF.

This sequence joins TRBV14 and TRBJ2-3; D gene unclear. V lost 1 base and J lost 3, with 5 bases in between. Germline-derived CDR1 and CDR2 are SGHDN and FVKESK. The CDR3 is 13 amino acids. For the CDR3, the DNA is TGTGCCAGCAGCCAAGTACAGACAGATACGCAGTATTTT. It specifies CASSQVQTDTQYF.

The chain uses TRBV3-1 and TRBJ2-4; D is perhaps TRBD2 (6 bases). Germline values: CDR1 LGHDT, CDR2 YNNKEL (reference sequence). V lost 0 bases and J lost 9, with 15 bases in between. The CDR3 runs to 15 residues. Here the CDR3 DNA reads TGTGCCAGCAGCCAAGATGGGGGGTCCTTGGCCATTCAGTACTTC. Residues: CASSQDGGSLAIQYF.

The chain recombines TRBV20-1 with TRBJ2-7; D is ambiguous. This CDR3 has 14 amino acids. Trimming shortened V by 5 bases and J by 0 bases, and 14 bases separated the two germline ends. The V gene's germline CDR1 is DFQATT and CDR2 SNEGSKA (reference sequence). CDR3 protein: CSAPGPRSSYEQYF. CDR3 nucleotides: TGCAGTGCTCCCGGACCCAGGAGCTCCTACGAGCAGTACTTC.

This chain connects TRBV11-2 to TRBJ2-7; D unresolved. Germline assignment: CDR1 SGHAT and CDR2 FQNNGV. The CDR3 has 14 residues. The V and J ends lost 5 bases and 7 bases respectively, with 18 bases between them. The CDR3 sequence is CASSPDRYNNEQYF. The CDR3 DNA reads TGTGCCAGCAGCCCGGACCGTTATAACAATGAGCAGTACTTC.

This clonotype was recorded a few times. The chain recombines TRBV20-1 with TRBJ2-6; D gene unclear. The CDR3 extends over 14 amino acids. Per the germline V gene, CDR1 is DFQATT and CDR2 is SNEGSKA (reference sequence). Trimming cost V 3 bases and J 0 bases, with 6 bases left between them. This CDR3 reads CSARTLSGANVLTF. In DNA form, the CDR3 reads TGCAGTGCTAGGACCCTCTCTGGGGCCAACGTCCTGACTTTC.

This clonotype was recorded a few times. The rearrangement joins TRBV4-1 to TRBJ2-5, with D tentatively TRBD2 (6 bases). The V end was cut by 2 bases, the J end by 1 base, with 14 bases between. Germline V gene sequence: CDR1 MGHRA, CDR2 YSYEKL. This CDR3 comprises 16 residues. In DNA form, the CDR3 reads TGCGCCAGCAGCCAAACTTGGGTAGCGGTCCAAGAGACCCAGTACTTC. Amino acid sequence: CASSQTWVAVQETQYF.

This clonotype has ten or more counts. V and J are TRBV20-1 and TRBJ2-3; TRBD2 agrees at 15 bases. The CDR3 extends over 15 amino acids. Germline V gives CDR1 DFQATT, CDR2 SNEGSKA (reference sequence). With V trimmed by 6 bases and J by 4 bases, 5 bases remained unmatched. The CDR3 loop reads CSAGTSGGHSDTQYF. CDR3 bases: TGCAGTGCCGGGACTAGCGGGGGGCATTCAGATACGCAGTATTTT.

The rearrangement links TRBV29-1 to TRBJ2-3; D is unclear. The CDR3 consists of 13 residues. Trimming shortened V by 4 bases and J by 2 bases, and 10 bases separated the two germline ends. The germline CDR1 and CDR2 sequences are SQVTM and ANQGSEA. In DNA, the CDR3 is TGCAGCGTTGTGCGGCCCCTCACAGATACGCAGTATTTT. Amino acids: CSVVRPLTDTQYF.

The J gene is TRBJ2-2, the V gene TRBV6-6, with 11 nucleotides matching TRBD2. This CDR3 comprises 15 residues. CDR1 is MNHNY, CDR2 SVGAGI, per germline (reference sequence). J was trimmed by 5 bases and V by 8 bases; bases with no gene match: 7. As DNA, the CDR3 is TGTGCCAGCGGGATAGCGGGGGGGCGGACCGGGGAGCTGTTTTTT. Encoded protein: CASGIAGGRTGELFF.

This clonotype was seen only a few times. CDR3 protein: CASSKRRDEQFF. The CDR3 DNA reads as TGTGCCAGCAGCAAACGGAGGGATGAGCAGTTCTTC. This sequence joins TRBV4-2 and TRBJ2-1; possible D gene TRBD2, 6 bases. Trimming left V 5 bases short and J 8 bases short, with 10 bases between. Per germline, CDR1 LGHNA and CDR2 YNFKEQ. This CDR3 is built from 12 residues.

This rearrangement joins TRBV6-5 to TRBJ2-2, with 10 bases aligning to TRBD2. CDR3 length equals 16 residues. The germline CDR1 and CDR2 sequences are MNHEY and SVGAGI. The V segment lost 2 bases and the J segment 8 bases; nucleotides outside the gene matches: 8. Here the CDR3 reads CASSYRLAGAAGELFF. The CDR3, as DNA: TGTGCCAGCAGTTACCGGCTAGCGGGAGCTGCTGGGGAGCTGTTTTTT.

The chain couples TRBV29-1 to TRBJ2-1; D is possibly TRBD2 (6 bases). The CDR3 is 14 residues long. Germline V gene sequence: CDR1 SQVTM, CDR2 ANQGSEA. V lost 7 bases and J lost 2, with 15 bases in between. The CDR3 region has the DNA TGCAGCGGGTCCGGGCGGGGAACCTACAATGAGCAGTTCTTC. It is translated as CSGSGRGTYNEQFF.

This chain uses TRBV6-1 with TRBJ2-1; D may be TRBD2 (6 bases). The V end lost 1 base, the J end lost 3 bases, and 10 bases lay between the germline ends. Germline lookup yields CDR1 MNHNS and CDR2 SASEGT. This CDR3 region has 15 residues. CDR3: CASSEGSGLYNEQFF. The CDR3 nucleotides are TGTGCCAGCAGTGAAGGGAGCGGGCTCTACAATGAGCAGTTCTTC.